This T cell receptor beta chain emerged from a study of pediatric ulcerative colitis. Assay: immunoSEQ multiplex PCR; the TCRdb copy retains only in-frame clones and omits some. The sample includes approximately 60,000 clones, about 86% of them seen just once. This clone has more than one count but fewer than ten. Antigen unknown. Study-wide points: Substantially fewer templates came from a couple of patients' blood samples.

The receptor was isolated from a boy between 5 and 17 years old with severe ulcerative colitis. Sequenced sample: blood.

The CDR3 loop is CASRQPGQDYGYTF. The CDR3 DNA reads TGTGCCAGCCGTCAGCCGGGACAGGACTATGGCTACACCTTC. The V gene is TRBV2, the J gene TRBJ1-2, with 8 bases matching TRBD1. CDR3 size: 14 residues. The V gene end was trimmed by 8 bases and the J gene end by 3 bases; junction bases not matched to a gene: 8. From germline, CDR1 is SNHLY and CDR2 FYNNEI.